This T cell receptor beta chain was sequenced for a study of cytomegalovirus exposure and HLA in healthy donors (TCRdb year 2017). As for the study more broadly: A later analysis indicated that the roughly 120 validation repertoires were generated on the platform also employed for the approximately 690 repertoires of the first cohort. The study was designed to test whether signatures of past pathogen exposure could be identified by cataloging public T cell receptors. A separate validation cohort of about 110 different subjects was used in addition to the roughly 700-subject first cohort. To predict cytomegalovirus infection status, the study brought together high-throughput TCR immunosequencing, statistical association of individual TCRs with disease status, and machine learning.

Separate from the roughly 650-subject first cohort, the validation cohort of 90 to 150 subjects was the group to which the donors belonged. The receptor library was made with the immunoSEQ multiplex PCR assay. For the original study's pipeline: A statistical classification framework was built to diagnose cytomegalovirus status from the catalog of TCR beta chain sequences. The table was pulled from immuneACCESS by TCRdb, which kept in-frame rearrangements only. Such tables lose some clones; where checked, under half of the loss comes from unresolved V genes, and the rest has no known cause. The D gene and trimming were derived from the DNA, and the V and J assignments and clone size from that table. The sample yields 150,000 to 200,000 clones; 86% were counted once. Of the sample, roughly 1.6% is held by the ten largest clones. General study outcomes and caveats: Most TCR sequences were observed very rarely across donors, whereas some public TCRs were present in many individuals. According to the authors, the approach could potentially be generalized to other disease states and immunological phenotypes. The classifier was reported to diagnose cytomegalovirus status with high specificity and sensitivity in both the original and validation cohorts. The study listed approximately 150 TCR beta chains as associated with cytomegalovirus. Three of the identified cytomegalovirus-associated TCR beta chains were confirmed in vitro to be specific for cytomegalovirus antigens. A later analysis found that TCRs clustered in the first cohort also tended to co-occur in the roughly 120 validation repertoires, with more than 90% of cluster scores above 0. A later analysis had no HLA typing for the validation cohort, so co-occurrence there was scored across all 110 or so repertoires.

There are 13 amino acids in the CDR3, from cysteine to phenylalanine inclusive. The retained sequence is limited to the CDR3, 39 bases, with the frame set at the first base. Looking up the germline V gene yields CDR1 ENHRY and CDR2 SYGVKD. Here V drops 11 bases and J drops 1 base, and the junction holds 7 bases not matched to any gene. A note on this clone: The clone's antigen remains unknown. Per-base qualities were not stored, and no clone one base away is much larger.

The rearranged segments are TRBV10-3 and TRBJ1-1, with 7 bases matching TRBD1. This receptor was identified in a woman under 30 in good health and CMV-seronegative. The sample was PBMCs. The CDR3 here reads CASRGTANTEAFF. The DNA sequence reads TGTGCCTCCAGAGGGACAGCGAACACTGAAGCTTTCTTT.